This TCR beta chain was observed in a study of identical twins. The CDR3 contains 16 residues. Germline assignment: CDR1 SGHVS and CDR2 FQNEAQ. V was cut by 1 base and J by 0 bases, with 11 bases left in between. A universal primer site was created by template switching, with the cDNA bearing unique molecular identifiers. TCRdb passed the 5' RACE reads through MiXCR, listing each CDR3 protein once. The sample includes around 370,000 distinct CDR3 sequences, about 9% of them seen just once. The rearrangement uses TRBV7-8 and TRBJ2-3, with D possibly being TRBD2 (6 bases). Specimen: naive T cells sorted from blood. The sequence came from a woman aged 50 to 60 in good health. In nucleotides, the CDR3 is TGTGCCAGCAGCTTAGGGGGTAGCGGTAGCACAGATACGCAGTATTTT. Translation gives CASSLGGSGSTDTQYF.